The 15 T cell receptor beta chains below all came from one sample that was sequenced in a study of human T cells and chemical hapten exposure. TCRdb independently ran MiXCR on the RACE reads; one entry per CDR3 protein. The repertoire holds tens of thousands of distinct CDR3 sequences, with 10% as singletons. Time point indicated: patch test 2, 6 weeks after DPC sensitization. Treatment defined: therapeutic diphenylcyclopropenone sensitization with weekly scalp DPC. The material sequenced was whole blood, taken in connection with sensitization to the hapten diphenylcyclopropenone (DPC). The receptors here all came from a woman in her twenties or thirties with alopecia areata. Some clones in this sample may be carry-over from other donors' samples.

The sample holds many counts of this clonotype. J is TRBJ2-4 and V is TRBV2, with D tentatively TRBD1 (5 bases). CDR1 and CDR2 from the germline V gene are SNHLY and FYNNEI. This CDR3 comprises 12 residues. V gave up 6 bases and J gave up 5 bases, with 8 bases separating them. The DNA for the CDR3 is TGTGCCAGCAGGACAGATCAAAACATTCAGTACTTC. It codes for CASRTDQNIQYF. Complete variable domain (other parts from reference TRBV2 and TRBJ2-4): EPEVTQTPSHQVTQMGQEVILRCVPISNHLYFYWYRQILGQKVEFLVSFYNNEISEKSEIFDDQFSVERPDGSNFTLKIRSTKLEDSAMYFCASRTDQNIQYFGAGTRLSVL.

V usage is TRBV28 and J usage is TRBJ1-1; D remains ambiguous. V was trimmed by 5 bases and J by 0 bases, leaving 4 bases between them. Germline loops: CDR1 MDHEN, CDR2 SYDVKM. This CDR3 spans 12 amino acids. CDR3 nucleotide sequence: TGTGCCAGCAGTACAGTGAACACTGAAGCTTTCTTT. It encodes CASSTVNTEAFF. Full variable domain (rest looked up from reference TRBV28 and TRBJ1-1): DVKVTQSSRYLVKRTGEKVFLECVQDMDHENMFWYRQDPGLGLRLIYFSYDVKMKEKGDIPEGYSVSREKKERFSLILESASTNQTSMYLCASSTVNTEAFFGQGTRLTVV.

This clonotype was detected ten times or more. J is TRBJ2-7 and V is TRBV18; maybe TRBD1 (5 bases). Per germline, CDR1 KGHSH and CDR2 LQKENI. The germline V and J ends were trimmed by 1 base and 3 bases, with 16 bases remaining between them. The CDR3 has 16 residues. The CDR3 loop is CASSPQVTQGSYEQYF. DNA of the CDR3: TGTGCCAGCTCACCACAGGTTACTCAGGGCAGCTACGAGCAGTACTTC.

There are many counts of this clonotype. The chain is built from TRBV30 and TRBJ1-5, with 9 nucleotides matching TRBD1. V lost 2 bases, J lost 4 bases, and 6 bases stayed unmatched. The CDR3 runs 15 residues. Germline V gives CDR1 GTSNPN, CDR2 SVGIG (reference sequence). In nucleotides, the CDR3 is TGTGCCTGGAGTTTTAGGACAGGGGTTAATCAGCCCCAGCATTTT. Protein sequence: CAWSFRTGVNQPQHF.

CDR3 nucleotides: TGTGCCAACAGTTGGACAGACACAGATACGCAGTATTTT. Its translation: CANSWTDTDTQYF. The chain uses TRBV7-9 and TRBJ2-3; TRBD1 might be the D (6 bases). The CDR3 has 13 amino acids. The V gene's germline CDR1 is SEHNR and CDR2 FQNEAQ (reference sequence). Trimming shortened V by 10 bases and J by 2 bases, and 13 bases separated the two germline ends.

The sample holds a few counts of this clonotype. The gene calls are TRBV6-1 and TRBJ2-1; D might be TRBD1 (5 bases). Germline V gene lookup returns CDR1 MNHNS and CDR2 SASEGT. The CDR3 runs 14 residues. The V gene lost 0 bases and the J gene lost 11 bases, with 14 bases spanning the gap. The CDR3 coding sequence is TGTGCCAGCAGTGAAGCGTTGGACAACTACAAGCAGTTCTTC. Amino acid sequence: CASSEALDNYKQFF.

The chain employs TRBV10-3 and TRBJ2-7; either TRBD1 or TRBD2 may fit D (5 bases each). Trimming shortened V by 4 bases and J by 4 bases, and 14 bases separated the two germline ends. This CDR3 has 14 residues. Germline assignment: CDR1 ENHRY and CDR2 SYGVKD. CDR3 sequence: CAISGIGDQYEQYF. CDR3 nucleotide sequence: TGTGCCATCAGTGGTATCGGGGACCAATACGAGCAGTACTTC.

This clonotype has a handful of counts. The rearrangement links TRBV29-1 to TRBJ2-1; unclear D gene. V was pared by 6 bases and J by 2 bases, with 8 bases between. The CDR3 sequence is 12 residues long. Germline V gene lookup returns CDR1 SQVTM and CDR2 ANQGSEA. The CDR3 sequence: CSVTVTYNEQFF. CDR3 DNA: TGCAGCGTCACCGTCACCTACAATGAGCAGTTCTTC.

This clonotype has only a few counts. V is TRBV6-5 and J is TRBJ2-1; no reliable D call. The CDR3 has 15 amino acids. Germline lookup yields CDR1 MNHEY and CDR2 SVGAGI. Between the trimmed V and J ends, which lost 6 bases and 2 bases, there was a span of 14 bases. The CDR3 spells CASRPFPGPYNEQFF. The CDR3 DNA follows: TGTGCCAGCAGACCCTTCCCAGGTCCCTACAATGAGCAGTTCTTC.

This clonotype was recorded many times. The chain uses TRBV18 and TRBJ2-7; 8 bases agree with TRBD1. This CDR3 has 13 residues. The ends lost 4 bases at V and 4 bases at J; junction bases unmatched: 3. Germline CDR1 KGHSH, CDR2 LQKENI. The CDR3 nucleotides are TGTGCCAGCTCACTCCGGGACAGGTACGAGCAGTACTTC. Amino acids: CASSLRDRYEQYF.

This clonotype was seen a handful of times. The CDR3 DNA reads as TGCGCCAGCAGCTTGGGGACAGACTACAATGAGCAGTTCTTC. Translation gives CASSLGTDYNEQFF. The chain joins TRBV5-1 to TRBJ2-1; tentatively, D is TRBD1 (6 bases). Trimming took off 0 bases at V and 3 bases at J, with 7 bases between the two ends. The CDR3 contains 14 residues. Germline V gives CDR1 SGHRS, CDR2 YFSETQ.

The chain is built from TRBV28 and TRBJ2-7; TRBD2 agrees at 11 bases. The V gene end was trimmed by 6 bases and the J gene end by 4 bases; junction bases not matched to a gene: 14. The CDR3 has 17 amino acids. Germline-derived CDR1 and CDR2 are MDHEN and SYDVKM. This CDR3 reads CASSPLSGRAVGYEQYF. The CDR3 DNA is TGTGCCAGCAGCCCTCTTAGCGGGAGGGCCGTGGGTTACGAGCAGTACTTC. The full variable domain, completed using reference TRBV28 and TRBJ2-7, is DVKVTQSSRYLVKRTGEKVFLECVQDMDHENMFWYRQDPGLGLRLIYFSYDVKMKEKGDIPEGYSVSREKKERFSLILESASTNQTSMYLCASSPLSGRAVGYEQYFGPGTRLTVT.

This clonotype was seen ten or more times. The genes are TRBV30 and TRBJ1-2; maybe TRBD1 (6 bases). Trimming took off 5 bases at V and 3 bases at J, with 19 bases between the two ends. The CDR3 sequence is 15 residues long. CDR1 and CDR2 (germline): GTSNPN, SVGIG (reference sequence). In DNA, the CDR3 is TGTGCCTGGGAGGGGATCCGGGACAAAGACTATGGCTACACCTTC. Protein sequence: CAWEGIRDKDYGYTF.

This clonotype was recorded many times. The V call is TRBV18, the J call TRBJ1-2; 9 bases line up with TRBD1. With 3 bases clipped from V and 3 bases from J, the junction kept 11 bases outside the gene matches. CDR1 is KGHSH, CDR2 LQKENI, per germline. The CDR3 covers 17 residues. CDR3 DNA: TGTGCCAGCTCACCCCGGGACAGGGTTCTCAGTGACTATGGCTACACCTTC. As protein: CASSPRDRVLSDYGYTF.

This clonotype came up a few times. This chain uses TRBV9 with TRBJ2-3; D is perhaps TRBD2 (5 bases). This CDR3 spans 14 amino acids. V lost 0 bases and J lost 4, with 9 bases in between. Germline lookup yields CDR1 SGDLS and CDR2 YYNGEE. The CDR3 bases are TGTGCCAGCAGCGTAGAAGTGGAGGCAGATACGCAGTATTTT. It translates to CASSVEVEADTQYF. The full variable domain, rest sourced from reference TRBV9 and TRBJ2-3, is DSGVTQTPKHLITATGQRVTLRCSPRSGDLSVYWYQQSLDQGLQFLIQYYNGEERAKGNILERFSAQQFPDLHSELNLSSLELGDSALYFCASSVEVEADTQYFGPGTRLTVL.